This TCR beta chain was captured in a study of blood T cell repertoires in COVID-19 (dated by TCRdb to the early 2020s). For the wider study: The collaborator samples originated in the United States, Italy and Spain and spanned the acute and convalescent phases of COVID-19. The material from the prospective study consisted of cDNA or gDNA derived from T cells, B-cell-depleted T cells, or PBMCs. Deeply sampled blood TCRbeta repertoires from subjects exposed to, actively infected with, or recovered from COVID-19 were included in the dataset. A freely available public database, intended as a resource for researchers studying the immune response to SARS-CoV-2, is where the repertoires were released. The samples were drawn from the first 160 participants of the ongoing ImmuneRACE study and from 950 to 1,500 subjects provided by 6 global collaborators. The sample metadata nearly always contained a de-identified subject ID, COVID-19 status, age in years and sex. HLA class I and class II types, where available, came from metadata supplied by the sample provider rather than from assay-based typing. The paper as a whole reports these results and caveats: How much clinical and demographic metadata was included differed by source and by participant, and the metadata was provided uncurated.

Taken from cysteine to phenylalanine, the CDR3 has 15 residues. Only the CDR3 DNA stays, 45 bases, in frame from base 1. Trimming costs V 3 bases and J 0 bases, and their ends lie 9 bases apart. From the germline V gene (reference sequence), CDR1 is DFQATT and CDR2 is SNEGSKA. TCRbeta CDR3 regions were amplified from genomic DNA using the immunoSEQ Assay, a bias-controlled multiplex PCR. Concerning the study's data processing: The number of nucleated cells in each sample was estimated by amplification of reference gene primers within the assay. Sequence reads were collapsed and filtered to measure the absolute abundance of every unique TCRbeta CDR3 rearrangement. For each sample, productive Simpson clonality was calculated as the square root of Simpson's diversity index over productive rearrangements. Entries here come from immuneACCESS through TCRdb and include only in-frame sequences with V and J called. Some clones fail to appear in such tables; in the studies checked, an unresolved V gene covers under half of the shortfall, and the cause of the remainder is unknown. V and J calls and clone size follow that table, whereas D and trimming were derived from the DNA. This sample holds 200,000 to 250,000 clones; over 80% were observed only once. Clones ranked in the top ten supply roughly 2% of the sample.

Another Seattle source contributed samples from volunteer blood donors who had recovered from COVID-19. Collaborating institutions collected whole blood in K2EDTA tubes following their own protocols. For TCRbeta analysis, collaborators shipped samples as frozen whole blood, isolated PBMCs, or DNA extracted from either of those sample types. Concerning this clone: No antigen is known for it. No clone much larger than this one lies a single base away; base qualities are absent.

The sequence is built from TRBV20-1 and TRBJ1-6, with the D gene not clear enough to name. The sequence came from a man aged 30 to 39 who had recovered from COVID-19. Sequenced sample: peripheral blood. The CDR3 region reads CSASTPGSYNSPLHF. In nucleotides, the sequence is TGCAGTGCTAGTACCCCAGGCTCCTATAATTCACCCCTCCACTTT.